This TCR beta chain was documented in a study of blood T cell repertoires in COVID-19. Overall study context: T cells, B-cell-depleted T cells, or PBMCs supplied cDNA or gDNA.

Original processing methods: Amplification from reference gene primers served as the basis for estimated nucleated cell counts. Using immunoSEQ multiplex PCR, the repertoire was profiled, and TCRdb retains in-frame clones only, with some absent. The DNA gave D and trimming, while V, J and clone size come from that table. This table has 200,000 to 250,000 clones, around 91% appearing once. This CDR3 has 16 amino acids. Per germline, CDR1 SGHDN and CDR2 FVKESK. With V trimmed by 4 bases and J by 5 bases, 7 bases remained unmatched. The chain has TRBV14 and TRBJ2-3; TRBD1 matches 12 bases. Sequenced sample: PBMCs or T cells enriched from blood (not recorded which). The TCR was taken from a man between 25 and 39 years old who had been exposed to COVID-19. In nucleotides, the CDR3 is TGTGCCAGCAGCCCGAAGGGACAGGGGGCAATAGATACGCAGTATTTT. Amino acids: CASSPKGQGAIDTQYF.